Shown below are 27 T cell receptor beta chains from a single sample sequenced in a study of Graves' ophthalmopathy and Graves' hyperthyroidism. For repertoire sequencing, the TCR beta CDR3 regions were amplified from RNA transcripts. HTBI primers primed a first-round RT-PCR, and a second-round multiplex PCR followed. From the multiplex PCR reads, TCRdb called clonotypes with MiXCR, one entry per CDR3 protein. The sample lists about 550,000 distinct CDR3 sequences; about two fifths were seen once. The specimen sequenced was peripheral blood or thyroid tissue (not recorded which). These TCRs come from an adult man with Graves' hyperthyroidism.

This clonotype was seen once. The gene calls are TRBV7-4 and TRBJ1-6; possible D gene TRBD1, 5 bases. CDR3 length: 16 residues. V lost 3 bases and J lost 3, with 12 bases in between. Germline CDR1 and CDR2: SGHVT and SQSDAQ. The CDR3 DNA is TGTGCCAGCAGCTTTGAGGGAGGGGACTATAATTCACCCCTCCACTTT. It encodes CASSFEGGDYNSPLHF.

The rearrangement joins TRBV7-9 to TRBJ1-1; 8 positions match TRBD1. The CDR3 sequence is 15 residues long. V shed 3 bases and J 5 bases; nucleotides not matched to a gene: 8. Germline assignment: CDR1 SEHNR and CDR2 FQNEAQ (reference sequence). The CDR3 sequence: CASSFSGQGRTEAFF. The CDR3 region has the DNA TGTGCCAGCAGCTTCTCCGGACAGGGTCGAACTGAAGCTTTCTTT. Drawing the rest from reference TRBV7-9 and TRBJ1-1, the complete variable domain is DTGVSQNPRHKITKRGQNVTFRCDPISEHNRLYWYRQTLGQGPEFLTYFQNEAQLEKSRLLSDRFSAERPKGSFSTLEIQRTEQGDSAMYLCASSFSGQGRTEAFFGQGTRLTVV.

In its sample, this clonotype was seen many times. This rearrangement joins TRBV20-1 to TRBJ1-3; D gene unclear. V lost 1 base and J lost 7, with 11 bases in between. The CDR3 spans 13 residues. CDR1 and CDR2 (germline): DFQATT, SNEGSKA (reference sequence). CDR3 amino acids: CSARGQMGNTIYF. The CDR3 coding sequence is TGCAGTGCTAGAGGTCAGATGGGGAACACCATATATTTT.

This clonotype has at least ten counts. The chain couples TRBV6-5 to TRBJ1-1; 7 nucleotides line up with TRBD1. Germline V CDR1 and CDR2: MNHEY, SVGAGI. With 2 bases clipped from V and 1 base from J, the junction kept 7 bases outside the gene matches. The CDR3 extends over 16 amino acids. CDR3 sequence reads: CASSYLRQGWNTEAFF. The CDR3 DNA reads TGTGCCAGCAGTTACCTAAGACAGGGATGGAACACTGAAGCTTTCTTT.

This chain uses TRBV20-1 with TRBJ2-1; TRBD2 agrees at 11 bases. The CDR3 has 15 amino acids. The germline V gene encodes CDR1 DFQATT and CDR2 SNEGSKA (reference sequence). Germline trimming cut 1 base from V and 2 bases from J; bases unmatched to any gene: 1. CDR3 sequence reads: CSARVTSGAYNEQFF. The CDR3 DNA sequence: TGCAGTGCTAGAGTGACTAGCGGGGCCTACAATGAGCAGTTCTTC.

The chain carries TRBV25-1 and TRBJ2-7, with 7 nucleotides matching TRBD2. CDR3 size: 15 residues. The ends lost 3 bases at V and 3 bases at J; junction bases unmatched: 8. Germline V gene lookup returns CDR1 MGHDK and CDR2 SYGVNS. The CDR3 is CASSEGRLADYEQYF. DNA of the CDR3: TGTGCCAGCAGTGAGGGTAGGCTAGCGGACTACGAGCAGTACTTC.

This clonotype has at least ten counts. At one end the junction does not follow the germline gene, possibly because of a read error. This rearrangement joins TRBV7-7 to TRBJ2-2; TRBD1 might be the D (6 bases). The CDR3 totals 16 residues. The germline gives CDR1 SSHAT, CDR2 FNYEAQ (reference sequence). The CDR3 bases are TGTGCTAGCAGCTTGTCCTCCAGGGGGAACACCGGGGAGCTGTTTTTT. This gives the protein CASSLSSRGNTGELFF. Full variable domain (missing parts from reference TRBV7-7 and TRBJ2-2): GAGVSQSPRYKVTKRGQDVTLRCDPISSHATLYWYQQALGQGPEFLTYFNYEAQPDKSGLPSDRFSAERPEGSISTLTIQRTEQRDSAMYRCASSLSSRGNTGELFFGEGSRLTVL.

A remark on this clonotype: The conserved phenylalanine or tryptophan normally closing the CDR3 is absent here, so this likely arose from a read error. No DNA is shown, since the ends of the CDR3 on it are uncertain; the CDR3 is the one TCRdb lists. This chain connects TRBV7-4 to TRBJ2-7; TRBD2 is the table's D call and was not checked against the DNA. With termini counted, the CDR3 has 8 amino acids. CDR1 SGHVT and CDR2 SQSDAQ come from the germline V gene. This CDR3 is CTSKGLAG.

The chain links TRBV19 to TRBJ2-7; D unresolved. There are 13 residues in the CDR3. The germline V gene encodes CDR1 LNHDA and CDR2 SQIVND (reference sequence). Trimming took 1 base from V and 7 from J, leaving 11 bases between them. In DNA form, the CDR3 reads TGTGCCAGTAGTATAGGGCAGGATGGAGAGCAGTACTTC. Translated: CASSIGQDGEQYF.

Concerning this clonotype: Mismatch with germline at one junction end may stem from a read error. V is TRBV4-1 and J is TRBJ1-5, with D possibly being TRBD1 (5 bases). Germline V gene data show CDR1 as MGHRA and CDR2 as YSYEKL. The CDR3 is 14 residues long. CDR3 bases: TGCGCCAGCAGCCTATCCGTGACAGATCAGCCCCGGCATTTT. Amino acids: CASSLSVTDQPRHF.

This chain uses TRBV7-9 with TRBJ2-7, with 10 bases lining up with TRBD2. Trimming removed 6 bases from V and 2 bases from J; junction bases left unmatched: 7. CDR1 and CDR2 (germline): SEHNR, FQNEAQ (reference sequence). The CDR3 loop spans 15 amino acids. The CDR3 spells CASSSGLAAAYEQYF. The CDR3 nucleotides are TGTGCCAGCAGTTCCGGACTAGCGGCGGCCTACGAGCAGTACTTC.

Concerning this clonotype itself: This may arise from a read error, as a much more abundant clone is one base away. The chain uses TRBV7-2 and TRBJ1-2, with 12 bases lining up with TRBD1. CDR1 is SGHTA and CDR2 is FQGNSA in the germline V gene. The CDR3 totals 15 residues. The CDR3 spells CAGSFGTGGFYGYTF. The CDR3 DNA reads as TGTGCCGGCAGCTTCGGGACAGGGGGCTTTTATGGCTACACCTTC.

This clonotype was seen a handful of times. The rearrangement links TRBV20-1 to TRBJ1-1; 7 bases are a match to TRBD1. Germline CDR1 DFQATT, CDR2 SNEGSKA (reference sequence). The trim removed 5 bases at V and 0 bases at J, leaving 6 bases unmatched. This CDR3 has 14 residues. CDR3 sequence reads: CSAATGRMNTEAFF. CDR3 nucleotide sequence: TGCAGTGCTGCGACAGGGAGAATGAACACTGAAGCTTTCTTT.

This clonotype occurred many times. This chain links TRBV7-9 with TRBJ1-2, with 7 bases lining up with TRBD1. Germline CDR1 is SEHNR and CDR2 is FQNEAQ (reference sequence). The CDR3 sequence is 18 residues long. The junction had 17 bases not matched to a gene; V was cut back by 4 bases and J by 3 bases. CDR3 protein: CASSSKTTGTLAYYGYTF. In nucleotides, the CDR3 is TGTGCCAGCAGCTCAAAAACGACAGGGACCCTAGCGTACTATGGCTACACCTTC.

To note about this clonotype: Lacking the conserved final phenylalanine or tryptophan, this CDR3 likely reflects a read error. The limits of the CDR3 on the DNA are not certain, so only TCRdb's listed CDR3 is given. The rearrangement links TRBV20-1 to TRBJ2-5; the listed D gene, TRBD2, was not tested against the DNA. The CDR3 adds up to 13 amino acids, both ends counted. Germline-derived CDR1 and CDR2 are DFQATT and SNEGSKA (reference sequence). The CDR3 here is CSAGLAGQETQAH.

As for this clonotype: This may arise from a read error, as a much more abundant clone is one base away. The V gene is TRBV20-1, the J gene TRBJ2-5; TRBD2 agrees at 12 bases. From germline, CDR1 is DFQATT and CDR2 SNEGSKA (reference sequence). The CDR3 contains 16 residues. This chain's CDR3 is CSATRLAGDLGETQHF. The CDR3 nucleotides read TGCAGTGCTACTAGACTAGCGGGGGACCTGGGAGAGACCCAGCACTTC.

In this sample, this clonotype turned up many times. This rearrangement joins TRBV12-3 or TRBV12-4 to TRBJ1-2, with unresolved D. The CDR3 is made up of 13 amino acids. Trimming shortened V by 2 bases and J by 4 bases, and 8 bases separated the two germline ends. The DNA of the CDR3 is TGTGCCAGCAGTTTACCTCGAACCTATGGCTACACCTTC. Translated: CASSLPRTYGYTF.

This rearrangement joins TRBV7-9 to TRBJ1-4; perhaps TRBD1 as D (6 bases). The ends were cut back, 5 bases at V and 7 bases at J, with 17 bases in the middle. This CDR3 region has 15 residues. Per germline, CDR1 SEHNR and CDR2 FQNEAQ (reference sequence). CDR3 sequence reads: CASSETQGIGEKLFF. Here the CDR3 DNA reads TGTGCCAGCAGCGAGACGCAGGGGATTGGTGAAAAACTGTTTTTT.

The DNA of the CDR3 is TGTGCCAGCAGCTTTTACGGGGGAAGCAATGAGCAGTACTTC. This translates into CASSFYGGSNEQYF. This chain connects TRBV7-9 to TRBJ2-7; TRBD2 might be the D (6 bases). Germline loops: CDR1 SEHNR, CDR2 FQNEAQ (reference sequence). This CDR3 spans 14 amino acids. Trimming pared 3 bases from V and 7 bases from J, leaving 16 bases between.

The V and J genes are TRBV7-6 and TRBJ2-5, with a possible D match to TRBD2 (5 bases). The CDR3 extends over 12 amino acids. V lost 6 bases and J lost 11, with 16 bases in between. Germline V gene sequence: CDR1 SGHVS, CDR2 FNYEAQ. CDR3 sequence: CASSPTRNEQYF. CDR3 DNA sequence: TGTGCCAGCAGTCCTACTAGGAATGAGCAGTACTTC.

This clonotype was seen ten or more times. The J gene is TRBJ1-1, the V gene TRBV12-3 or TRBV12-4, with D unresolved. Trimming shortened V by 6 bases and J by 3 bases, and 14 bases separated the two germline ends. CDR3 length: 14 residues. CDR3 sequence: CASRSGFGYTEAFF. CDR3 in DNA: TGTGCCAGCAGATCCGGGTTTGGTTACACTGAAGCTTTCTTT.

This clonotype was seen a handful of times. The junction and the germline gene differ at one end; a read error may be behind it. The chain couples TRBV7-3 to TRBJ2-2, with 11 positions matching TRBD1. This CDR3 contains 16 residues. The germline gives CDR1 SGHTA, CDR2 FQGTGA. The CDR3 is CASSQAGTGGTGELFF. CDR3 coding DNA: TGCGCCAGCAGCCAAGCCGGGACAGGGGGCACCGGGGAGCTGTTTTTT.

The chain has TRBV7-8 and TRBJ1-5; tentative D call: TRBD1 (5 bases). Germline V gives CDR1 SGHVS, CDR2 FQNEAQ. With 2 bases removed from V and 2 bases from J, the gap between germline ends came to 10 bases. The CDR3 sequence is 15 residues long. Here the CDR3 DNA reads TGTGCCAGCAGCTTACAAGCGGGGGGCAATCAGCCCCAGCATTTT. Its translation: CASSLQAGGNQPQHF.

Many counts were recorded for this clonotype. The CDR3 nucleotides read TGTGCCAGCAGCAGGACTAGCGGGAGTAGCTCCCAAGAGACCCAGTACTTC. Translating gives CASSRTSGSSSQETQYF. The rearrangement links TRBV7-9 to TRBJ2-5, with 13 bases that match TRBD2. The germline V gene has CDR1 SEHNR and CDR2 FQNEAQ (reference sequence). This CDR3 is built from 17 residues. V was pared by 5 bases and J by 1 base, with 7 bases of the junction left unmatched.

Turning to this clonotype: At one boundary the junction diverges from the germline segment, which might be a read error. The chain joins TRBV11-2 to TRBJ1-3; D perhaps matches TRBD1 (5 bases). This CDR3 region has 18 residues. Germline-derived CDR1 and CDR2 are SGHAT and FQNNGV. The chain's CDR3 is CASSLFSGMVTSGSTIYF. CDR3 sequence (DNA): TGTGCCAGCAGCCTCTTTTCAGGGATGGTAACCTCTGGAAGCACCATATATTTT.

This clonotype came up a few times. The rearrangement uses TRBV27 and TRBJ1-1; TRBD1 is a possible D gene (5 bases). The CDR3 is 14 amino acids. Trimming shortened V by 6 bases and J by 1 base, and 12 bases separated the two germline ends. Germline V gives CDR1 MNHEY, CDR2 SMNVEV (reference sequence). The CDR3 region has the DNA TGTGCCAGCAGCCGGGAGGGGAGGAACACTGAAGCTTTCTTT. This translates into CASSREGRNTEAFF.

As for this clonotype: A much larger clone is a single base away; this may be a read error. This chain links TRBV6-1 with TRBJ1-2, with D tentatively TRBD1 (6 bases). The CDR3 covers 13 residues. Germline CDR1 is MNHNS and CDR2 is SASEGT. This CDR3 is CASSEARGYVYTF. The DNA for the CDR3 is TGTGCCAGCAGTGAAGCCAGGGGCTATGTCTACACCTTC.